This T cell receptor (beta chain) stems from a study of T cell clonotyping in hematopoietic cell transplantation. Regarding the study as a whole: Few recipient clonotypes overlapped donors; over 95% were de novo at given depth.

Produced via immunoSEQ multiplex PCR; TCRdb's table is partial and in-frame only. The sample lists 26,000 or so clones; 95% were seen once. This CDR3 has 14 amino acids. Trimming removed 1 base at V and 5 bases at J, with 11 bases between. Germline V CDR1 and CDR2: MGHRA, YSYEKL. Concerning this clone: Its antigen is as yet unknown.

The chain uses TRBV4-1 and TRBJ2-5; D might be TRBD1 or TRBD2, each matching 6 bases. The sample consisted of peripheral blood mononuclear cells. This sequence originates from a middle-aged man in good health. Some clones in this sample may be carry-over from other donors' samples. CDR3 sequence: CASSQGGARETQYF. The CDR3 DNA is TGCGCCAGCAGCCAAGGGGGGGCCCGGGAGACCCAGTACTTC.